A selection of T cell receptor beta chains follows, all from one sample in a study of blood T cell repertoires in COVID-19. Only in-frame clones appear in the TCRdb table, and some are missing; sequencing was by immunoSEQ multiplex PCR. The sample holds fewer than 80,000 clones, 84% seen once. Sequencing input: peripheral blood. Source of these receptors: a man between 50 and 59 years old with COVID-19, enrolled during active disease. CDR3s include the opening cysteine and the closing phenylalanine or tryptophan. A D gene is named only where the DNA matches it firmly. Expanded clones are given a class, and other clones once, few, many or no size at all.

NA,TRBD2,TRBV6-5,TRBJ2-3,TGTGCCAGCAGCCAACTAGCGCTGGGAGATACGCAGTATTTT,CASSQLALGDTQYF
NA,TRBD2,TRBV6-1,TRBJ2-1,TGTGCCAGCAGTGAAGCGATAGCGGGGGGAGGACATGAGCAGTTCTTC,CASSEAIAGGGHEQFF
NA,NA,TRBV19,TRBJ1-1,TGTGCCAGTAGTATAGAGGAGGGTTTCGGCACTGAAGCTTTCTTT,CASSIEEGFGTEAFF
few,TRBD2,TRBV27,TRBJ2-5,TGTGCCAGCAGGCCCGGGAGGGGGACCCAGTACTTC,CASRPGRGTQYF
NA,TRBD2,TRBV18,TRBJ2-7,TGTGCCAGCTCACCAGGGGAGGGACTCGAGCAGTACTTC,CASSPGEGLEQYF
NA,NA,TRBV4-1,TRBJ1-6,TGCGCCAGCAGCCCCGGGATCTTACTTTATAATTCACCCCTCCACTTT,CASSPGILLYNSPLHF
NA,NA,TRBV7-3,TRBJ1-1,TGTGCCAGCAGCTTAGGAGGGTTGAGAACTGAAGCTTTCTTT,CASSLGGLRTEAFF
once,NA,TRBV27,TRBJ1-5,TGTGCCAGCAGTTCAGGGGCACGTCAGCCCCAGCATTTT,CASSSGARQPQHF
NA,NA,TRBV5-1,TRBJ2-1,TGCGCCAGCAGCTTGGGGTCGGGCTCCTACAATGAGCAGTTCTTC,CASSLGSGSYNEQFF
few,TRBD2,TRBV7-9,TRBJ2-1,TGTGCCAGCAGCTTAGCAGCGGGGTCTTACAATGAGCAGTTCTTC,CASSLAAGSYNEQFF
NA,NA,TRBV2,TRBJ2-3,TGTGCCAGCAGTTCTCCGGGGGGGACAGACACGCAGTATTTT,CASSSPGGTDTQYF
NA,TRBD1,TRBV2,TRBJ1-6,TGTGCCAGCAGGTCGCAGGGGGCCGCTTCACCCCTCCACTTT,CASRSQGAASPLHF
few,TRBD1,TRBV12-3/TRBV12-4,TRBJ1-2,TGTGCCAGCAGGAACACAGGGGACTATGGCTACACCTTC,CASRNTGDYGYTF
NA,TRBD1,TRBV4-1,TRBJ1-2,TGCGCCAGCAGCCAAGGGACAGGGGGCCTCTATGGCTACACCTTC,CASSQGTGGLYGYTF
NA,TRBD1,TRBV7-3,TRBJ1-4,TGTGCCAGCAGCTTAATGATGGGGACAGTTGTAAATGAAAAACTGTTTTTT,CASSLMMGTVVNEKLFF
NA,TRBD1,TRBV6-5,TRBJ2-2,TGTGCCAGCAGTTACTCAGGACAGGGAATCGGGGAGCTGTTTTTT,CASSYSGQGIGELFF
NA,NA,TRBV21-1,TRBJ2-3,TGTGCCAGCCTAAATTGGGACTCTCTTAGCACAGATACGCAGTATTTT,CASLNWDSLSTDTQYF
NA,NA,TRBV11-2,TRBJ2-7,TGTGCCAGCAGCCGACTAGAGGTCTACGAGCAGTACTTC,CASSRLEVYEQYF